This entry features one T cell receptor (beta chain) sequence. TCRdb keeps only in-frame clones here, not all; method: immunoSEQ multiplex PCR. This table holds around 78,000 clones, 86% found once. This entry comes from a study of blood T cell repertoires in COVID-19. Between the trimmed V and J ends, which lost 0 bases and 3 bases, there was a span of 9 bases. Per the germline V gene, CDR1 is SGHRS and CDR2 is YFSETQ. CDR3 length: 15 amino acids. Sequenced: peripheral blood. The gene calls are TRBV5-1 and TRBJ2-2; tentative D call: TRBD1 (5 bases). This clonotype was sampled from a man aged 50 or older with active or convalescent COVID-19. The CDR3 DNA sequence: TGCGCCAGCAGCTTGGATGGGGCTGACACCGGGGAGCTGTTTTTT. Translating gives CASSLDGADTGELFF.